The source of this T cell receptor beta chain is a study of shared clonotypes between healthy human individuals. This table comes from immunoSEQ multiplex PCR, and its TCRdb copy is limited to in-frame clones, with some not included. Of roughly 1 million clones detected, about 70% appear once; the ten largest clones hold approximately 1.5%. The CDR3 totals 14 residues. V was trimmed by 3 bases and J by 8 bases, leaving 13 bases between them. Germline V lookup: CDR1 MGHDK, CDR2 SYGVNS. The clonotype comes from a man aged 18 to 29 in good health. This sequence joins TRBV25-1 and TRBJ1-4; no definite D call. Material: memory CD4+ T cells sorted from blood. Subset of the sample: CD45RA-negative fraction. CDR3 nucleotide sequence: TGTGCCAGCAGTGACAGTCGGGCAGTCGAAAAACTGTTTTTT. Its protein is CASSDSRAVEKLFF.